This section outlines one T cell receptor (beta chain) sequence together with its context. V lost 6 bases to trimming and J lost 4 bases; unmatched junction nucleotides: 4. Germline V gives CDR1 KGHSH, CDR2 LQKENI. The CDR3 sequence is 15 residues long. Sequencing used immunoSEQ multiplex PCR; TCRdb keeps in-frame clones, though not all of them. The table includes around 200,000 clones, about 81% detected once. The age range of participants was 18 to 89 years, with residence in approximately 25 US areas. These data are taken from a study of blood T cell repertoires in COVID-19. Study details: COVID-19 samples collected from the United States, Italy and Spain covered acute and convalescent phases. The cDNA or gDNA used as material had been derived from T cells, B-cell-depleted T cells, or PBMCs.

Material: PBMCs or T cells enriched from blood (not recorded which). The rearrangement uses TRBV18 and TRBJ2-1; TRBD2 agrees at 12 bases. This sequence was found in a man between 35 and 55 years old who had recovered from COVID-19. Written as DNA, the CDR3 is TGTGCCAGCTCTCGGACTAGCGGGACTTACAATGAGCAGTTCTTC. This codes for CASSRTSGTYNEQFF.